A single sample gave rise to the 7 T cell receptor beta chains below, sequenced in a study of CD8+CD57+ T cells in acquired aplastic anemia. The TCR beta profiling, which covered VDJ combination and CDR3 sequence, was carried out using genomic DNA as the template. MiXCR, run by TCRdb on the reads, gives a single entry per CDR3 protein. This repertoire shows 200,000 to 250,000 distinct CDR3 sequences, around 45% found once; its top ten account for 6.5% to 8%. Patients who underwent sequencing had shown CD8+CD57+ cell expansion by flow cytometry. Input material: sorted CD4+, CD8+, or CD8+CD57+ T cells (not recorded which) from PBMCs. The receptor source for this set is a human donor with aplastic anemia.

This clonotype appeared many times. V and J are TRBV10-1 and TRBJ2-5; D gene ambiguous. This CDR3 comprises 13 residues. Germline CDR1 WNHNN, CDR2 SYGVQD (reference sequence). The V and J ends lost 2 bases and 0 bases respectively, with 4 bases between them. The CDR3 loop reads CASSEKYQETQYF. In DNA form, the CDR3 reads TGCGCCAGCAGTGAGAAGTACCAAGAGACCCAGTACTTC.

This clonotype was found once. The rearrangement joins TRBV20-1 to TRBJ1-6; tentatively, D is TRBD1 (5 bases). V shed 3 bases and J shed 7 bases, with 13 bases lying between them. CDR1 is DFQATT, CDR2 SNEGSKA, per germline (reference sequence). The length of the CDR3 is 14 residues. DNA for the CDR3: TGCAGTGCTAGCTTCGGACATGAGAATTCACCCCTCCACTTT. It translates to CSASFGHENSPLHF.

The J gene is TRBJ1-1, the V gene TRBV2, with D possibly TRBD1 on 6 matching bases. The CDR3 runs to 15 residues. Germline V gene lookup returns CDR1 SNHLY and CDR2 FYNNEI. Trimming stripped 4 bases from V and 2 bases from J, with 14 bases between. The CDR3 here is CASSVSGQINTEAFF. Here the CDR3 DNA reads TGTGCCAGCAGTGTATCAGGACAGATAAACACTGAAGCTTTCTTT.

The chain uses TRBV10-2 and TRBJ1-5; D remains unclear. Germline V CDR1 and CDR2: WSHSY, SAAADI. Trimming cost V 2 bases and J 2 bases, with 10 bases left between them. This CDR3 has 15 amino acids. CDR3 in amino acids: CASSETGVGNQPQHF. CDR3 nucleotides: TGCGCCAGCAGTGAGACCGGGGTCGGCAATCAGCCCCAGCATTTT.

Note on this clonotype: A junction boundary mismatches the germline segment, possibly from a read error. V is TRBV7-7 and J is TRBJ1-4, with TRBD1 as a possible D gene (6 bases). CDR3 length: 11 residues. Germline V gene sequence: CDR1 SSHAT, CDR2 FNYEAQ (reference sequence). CDR3 bases: TGTGCTAGCACCTTCCACAGGGAACTGTTTTTT. As protein: CASTFHRELFF. The whole variable domain, filled in from reference TRBV7-7 and TRBJ1-4, reads GAGVSQSPRYKVTKRGQDVTLRCDPISSHATLYWYQQALGQGPEFLTYFNYEAQPDKSGLPSDRFSAERPEGSISTLTIQRTEQRDSAMYRCASTFHRELFFGSGTQLSVL.

The CDR3 is CASSIGMVGREQYF. The CDR3 nucleotides are TGTGCCAGTAGTATTGGTATGGTGGGGCGAGAGCAGTACTTC. The J gene is TRBJ2-7, the V gene TRBV19; D might be TRBD1 (5 bases). The length of the CDR3 is 14 residues. From germline, CDR1 is LNHDA and CDR2 SQIVND (reference sequence). Trimming left V 3 bases short and J 7 bases short, with 16 bases between.

V is TRBV28 and J is TRBJ1-1, with 7 bases fitting TRBD1. After removal of 5 bases from V and 4 bases from J, the junction contained 7 bases not matched to a gene. This CDR3 has 14 amino acids. Germline CDR1 is MDHEN and CDR2 is SYDVKM. This CDR3 is CASSPRQGGTEAFF. CDR3 bases: TGTGCCAGCAGTCCCCGACAGGGCGGCACTGAAGCTTTCTTT.